One and the same sample provided the 28 T cell receptor beta chains below, sequenced in a study of patients and donors after allogeneic stem cell transplantation. Each CDR3 protein gets one entry after TCRdb re-called the RT-PCR reads with MiXCR. Here the sample spans roughly 940,000 distinct CDR3 sequences, roughly 18% being singletons. The sequencing input was blood, either unsorted or a sorted T cell fraction (not recorded which). The source of these receptors is a human donor who was either an allogeneic HSCT recipient or a stem cell or donor lymphocyte infusion donor (not recorded which). It is not recorded whose cells these are; they may come from a transplant donor.

V gene TRBV12-5 combines with J gene TRBJ2-7; 9 bases are shared with TRBD1. The CDR3 length is 17 residues. Germline V gene data show CDR1 as LGHNT and CDR2 as FRNRAP. J was trimmed by 2 bases and V by 5 bases; bases with no gene match: 13. CDR3 residues: CASGLQMGQGLPYEQYF. The CDR3 nucleotides are TGTGCTAGTGGTCTCCAGATGGGACAGGGACTACCCTACGAGCAGTACTTC.

This clonotype has a handful of counts. The rearrangement uses TRBV12-3 or TRBV12-4 and TRBJ2-5; 8 nucleotides align to TRBD2. V lost 3 bases and J lost 1; bases outside the gene matches: 4. CDR3 length equals 15 residues. The CDR3 DNA reads TGTGCCAGCAGTTTGGTAGCGGGGTTCCAAGAGACCCAGTACTTC. Residues: CASSLVAGFQETQYF.

The CDR3 loop reads CASSQGRGPAVGEQYF. The CDR3 DNA follows: TGTGCCAGCAGCCAAGGGAGGGGCCCAGCTGTGGGGGAGCAGTACTTC. The chain uses TRBV4-2 and TRBJ2-7; D might be TRBD2 (6 bases). The CDR3 runs to 16 residues. Trimming took 1 base from V and 7 from J, leaving 20 bases between them. CDR1 is LGHNA, CDR2 YNFKEQ, per germline.

The rearrangement uses TRBV12-3 or TRBV12-4 and TRBJ2-1; no clear D gene. The CDR3 length is 14 residues. Trimming pared 8 bases from V and 4 bases from J, leaving 15 bases between. The CDR3 loop reads CASVRRKEYNEQFF. The CDR3 region has the DNA TGTGCCAGCGTTAGGCGGAAGGAGTACAATGAGCAGTTCTTC.

This clonotype was counted only a few times. The chain employs TRBV6-2 or TRBV6-3 and TRBJ1-5; TRBD1 might be the D (6 bases). The germline gives CDR1 MNHEY, CDR2 SVGEGT. The CDR3 is made up of 15 amino acids. V shed 6 bases and J shed 2 bases, with 14 bases lying between them. The CDR3 DNA sequence: TGTGCCAGCAGCGCGAGGGGGGTTGGCAATCAGCCCCAGCATTTT. It yields the protein CASSARGVGNQPQHF.

This sequence joins TRBV15 and TRBJ2-7; a weak D match, TRBD2 (6 bases). This CDR3 is 15 amino acids long. The V end was cut by 0 bases, the J end by 3 bases, with 12 bases between. The germline V gene encodes CDR1 LNHNV and CDR2 YYDKDF (reference sequence). This CDR3 is CATSRDSGLIYEQYF. DNA for the CDR3: TGTGCCACCAGCAGAGATTCGGGACTGATCTACGAGCAGTACTTC.

There are a few counts of this clonotype. The rearrangement links TRBV12-3 or TRBV12-4 to TRBJ1-2; TRBD1 might be the D (6 bases). The V gene lost 3 bases and the J gene lost 8 bases, with 10 bases spanning the gap. The CDR3 loop spans 12 amino acids. The CDR3 DNA reads as TGTGCCAGCAGTTTCCCAGGGGTCGGCTACACCTTC. As protein: CASSFPGVGYTF.

This clonotype was observed once. Only one base separates this from a far larger clonotype, so it likely reflects a read error. The V and J genes are TRBV6-5 and TRBJ1-2; 7 bases agree with TRBD1. The trim removed 2 bases at V and 4 bases at J, leaving 1 base unmatched. The CDR3 spans 13 residues. Germline V gene sequence: CDR1 MNHEY, CDR2 SVGAGI. The CDR3 nucleotides read TGTGCCAGCAGTTACGGACAGGTCTATGGCTACACCTTC. Its translation: CASSYGQVYGYTF.

This clonotype was seen a handful of times. This sequence joins TRBV28 and TRBJ1-5; tentative D call: TRBD1 (5 bases). V lost 5 bases to trimming and J lost 0 bases, with 23 bases between them. The CDR3 totals 19 residues. The germline V gene encodes CDR1 MDHEN and CDR2 SYDVKM. CDR3 coding DNA: TGTGCCAGCAGTCCCCATATCGGGCTCGGGGGGAATAGCAATCAGCCCCAGCATTTT. Translated: CASSPHIGLGGNSNQPQHF.

This clonotype was seen only a few times. This chain joins TRBV24-1 and TRBJ1-5; D not resolved. The V end was cut by 6 bases, the J end by 7 bases, with 12 bases between. Germline values: CDR1 KGHDR, CDR2 SFDVKD. This CDR3 is built from 13 residues. In nucleotides, the CDR3 is TGTGCCACCAGTAAAAGAAATGACCAGCCCCAGCATTTT. Its protein is CATSKRNDQPQHF.

The chain carries TRBV9 and TRBJ2-3, with TRBD2 identical over 7 bases. V was pared by 3 bases and J by 7 bases, with 11 bases of the junction left unmatched. This CDR3 has 15 amino acids. Germline assignment: CDR1 SGDLS and CDR2 YYNGEE. The CDR3 is CASSETSVNPHTQYF. For the CDR3, the DNA is TGTGCCAGCAGCGAAACTAGCGTGAATCCACATACGCAGTATTTT.

This clonotype showed up just a few times. This sequence joins TRBV25-1 and TRBJ2-7; D possibly corresponds to TRBD2 (6 bases). Germline loops: CDR1 MGHDK, CDR2 SYGVNS. CDR3 size: 13 residues. Trimming removed 3 bases from V and 6 bases from J, with 12 bases in between. The CDR3 loop reads CASSELLGGEQYF. In DNA form, the CDR3 reads TGTGCCAGCAGTGAGCTTTTGGGAGGCGAGCAGTACTTC.

This clonotype was seen only a few times. The chain carries TRBV5-4 and TRBJ1-2; a weak D match, TRBD1 (6 bases). The CDR3 consists of 12 residues. The germline CDR1 and CDR2 sequences are SGHNT and YYREEE (reference sequence). With 6 bases removed from V and 5 bases from J, the gap between germline ends came to 11 bases. The CDR3 loop is CASTGDIYGYTF. The CDR3 bases are TGTGCCAGCACCGGGGACATTTATGGCTACACCTTC.

V and J are TRBV4-1 and TRBJ2-1; D is tentatively TRBD1 or TRBD2 (6 bases each). The CDR3 runs 17 residues. In germline, CDR1 is MGHRA, CDR2 YSYEKL. V was trimmed by 2 bases and J by 8 bases, leaving 22 bases between them. CDR3 DNA: TGCGCCAGCAGCCAAATCAGCAGGGGCGGGGTGGTCGATGAGCAGTTCTTC. Translating gives CASSQISRGGVVDEQFF.

V usage is TRBV20-1 and J usage is TRBJ1-2, with TRBD1 matching over 7 bases. The CDR3 loop spans 15 amino acids. Unmatched junction bases numbered 10, after V lost 2 bases and J lost 4 bases. Germline values: CDR1 DFQATT, CDR2 SNEGSKA (reference sequence). DNA of the CDR3: TGCAGTGCTAGAAAAGGGACAGTTGGGTTCTATGGCTACACCTTC. It specifies CSARKGTVGFYGYTF.

This clonotype was seen a few times. This sequence joins TRBV27 and TRBJ2-6; D gene uncertain. V gave up 5 bases and J gave up 0 bases, with 2 bases separating them. The germline V gene has CDR1 MNHEY and CDR2 SMNVEV (reference sequence). CDR3 length: 13 residues. CDR3 DNA sequence: TGTGCCAGCAGTATCTCTGGGGCCAACGTCCTGACTTTC. Its translation is CASSISGANVLTF.

The J gene is TRBJ2-3, the V gene TRBV10-3; D uncertain. Trimming removed 4 bases from V and 1 base from J, with 15 bases in between. The germline V gene has CDR1 ENHRY and CDR2 SYGVKD. This CDR3 has 16 residues. This CDR3 is CAISGGSPPRTDTQYF. In DNA form, the CDR3 reads TGTGCCATCAGTGGAGGTAGCCCCCCTCGCACAGATACGCAGTATTTT.

V gene TRBV5-1 combines with J gene TRBJ2-3; 11 nucleotides match TRBD2. Germline CDR1 SGHRS, CDR2 YFSETQ. CDR3 length equals 17 residues. The V gene end was trimmed by 0 bases and the J gene end by 1 base; junction bases not matched to a gene: 4. The CDR3 DNA reads TGCGCCAGCAGCTTGGATCCACTAGCGGGGGGCACAGATACGCAGTATTTT. Encoded protein: CASSLDPLAGGTDTQYF.

This clonotype came up a few times. This chain connects TRBV7-8 to TRBJ2-7; D call uncertain. Per germline, CDR1 SGHVS and CDR2 FQNEAQ. Trimming left V 1 base short and J 0 bases short, with 16 bases between. This CDR3 comprises 17 residues. CDR3 loop: CASSLEGGGPSSYEQYF. The CDR3 nucleotides read TGTGCCAGCAGCTTAGAAGGTGGTGGGCCGAGCTCCTACGAGCAGTACTTC. The whole variable domain, filled in from reference TRBV7-8 and TRBJ2-7, reads GAGVSQSPRYKVAKRGQDVALRCDPISGHVSLFWYQQALGQGPEFLTYFQNEAQLDKSGLPSDRFFAERPEGSVSTLKIQRTQQEDSAVYLCASSLEGGGPSSYEQYFGPGTRLTVT.

This clonotype was found a few times. The gene calls are TRBV20-1 and TRBJ1-5, with D possibly TRBD1 on 5 matching bases. CDR1 and CDR2 (germline): DFQATT, SNEGSKA (reference sequence). V lost 0 bases to trimming and J lost 1 base, with 13 bases between them. The CDR3 contains 16 residues. CDR3 bases: TGCAGTGCTAGAGAACTGAGCCAGGGAAGCAATCAGCCCCAGCATTTT. Encoded protein: CSARELSQGSNQPQHF.

This clonotype was recorded a few times. The chain carries TRBV5-1 and TRBJ1-2, with a weak D call TRBD1 (5 bases). The CDR3 has 16 amino acids. Germline V lookup: CDR1 SGHRS, CDR2 YFSETQ. V lost 0 bases and J lost 7, with 19 bases in between. CDR3 protein: CASSLVVGDPLSGYTF. CDR3 bases: TGCGCCAGCAGCTTGGTTGTGGGGGACCCTTTAAGTGGCTACACCTTC.

This clonotype has only a few counts. The rearrangement links TRBV20-1 to TRBJ2-3; D is ambiguous. This CDR3 contains 13 residues. Germline assignment: CDR1 DFQATT and CDR2 SNEGSKA (reference sequence). V shed 3 bases and J shed 6 bases, with 13 bases lying between them. CDR3 DNA: TGCAGTGCTAGTGCGCAAAGAGCGGATACGCAGTATTTT. Protein sequence: CSASAQRADTQYF.

This clonotype has a handful of counts. This chain joins TRBV9 and TRBJ2-7; D unclear. V was cut by 0 bases and J by 2 bases, with 15 bases left in between. CDR3 length: 16 amino acids. Germline CDR1 and CDR2: SGDLS and YYNGEE. The CDR3 coding sequence is TGTGCCAGCAGCGTAGCACCCCGCTCTTTTACCTACGAGCAGTACTTC. This encodes CASSVAPRSFTYEQYF.

The V call is TRBV29-1, the J call TRBJ2-5; 13 nucleotides agree with TRBD2. Losses at the gene ends were 7 bases for V and 5 bases for J; bases not matched to a gene: 10. The CDR3 spans 15 residues. Germline loops: CDR1 SQVTM, CDR2 ANQGSEA. This chain's CDR3 is CSAPLAGGALETQYF. The CDR3 nucleotides are TGCAGCGCCCCACTAGCGGGAGGGGCCCTGGAGACCCAGTACTTC.

The chain employs TRBV29-1 and TRBJ2-5; D is unresolved. CDR1 and CDR2 from the germline V gene are SQVTM and ANQGSEA. This CDR3 comprises 13 residues. Trimming left V 6 bases short and J 1 base short, with 12 bases between. The DNA of the CDR3 is TGCAGCGTCGAGACTCTTCTCCAAGAGACCCAGTACTTC. This translates into CSVETLLQETQYF.

This clonotype was detected a few times. A read error may account for a junction end that differs from germline. This chain uses TRBV5-1 with TRBJ2-1; D is ambiguous. There are 13 residues in the CDR3. Per germline, CDR1 SGHRS and CDR2 YFSETQ. The DNA for the CDR3 is TGCGCCAGCAGTTTGGCTGCAAATCGGGAGCAGTTCTTC. Amino acids: CASSLAANREQFF.

The chain has TRBV11-3 and TRBJ2-7, with D tentatively TRBD2 (5 bases). Per germline, CDR1 SGHNT and CDR2 YENEEA. V was clipped by 5 bases and J by 1 base, with 12 bases between them. The CDR3 extends over 14 amino acids. CDR3 coding DNA: TGTGCCAGCAGCCGGGGTGAGGGTTCCTACGAGCAGTACTTC. Amino acids: CASSRGEGSYEQYF. Based on the CDR3 plus reference TRBV11-3 and TRBJ2-7, the full variable domain is EAGVVQSPRYKIIEKKQPVAFWCNPISGHNTLYWYLQNLGQGPELLIRYENEEAVDDSQLPKDRFSAERLKGVDSTLKIQPAELGDSAVYLCASSRGEGSYEQYFGPGTRLTVT.

This clonotype turned up a few times. V and J are TRBV3-1 and TRBJ1-1; weak D call: TRBD1 (5 bases). The CDR3 covers 16 residues. V lost 4 bases, J lost 1 base, and 16 bases lay in between. CDR1 is LGHDT and CDR2 is YNNKEL in the germline V gene (reference sequence). CDR3 nucleotide sequence: TGTGCCAGCAGCCCATGGGGCGGCAGGACGAACACTGAAGCTTTCTTT. Translation: CASSPWGGRTNTEAFF.